The 9 T cell receptor beta chains below were found in one sample sequenced in a study of cytomegalovirus exposure and HLA in healthy donors. The PCR ran on 60 Vbeta and 13 Jbeta primers. This table comes from immunoSEQ multiplex PCR, and its TCRdb copy is limited to in-frame clones, with some not included. This specimen shows 150,000 to 200,000 clones; the ten leading clones hold about 0.79%. The specimen sequenced was PBMCs. All receptors derive from a woman between 18 and 29 years old in good health and CMV-seropositive.

The rearrangement joins TRBV6-5 to TRBJ1-1, with D maybe TRBD1 (5 bases). Germline V gene data show CDR1 as MNHEY and CDR2 as SVGAGI. The CDR3 has 12 residues. Trimming cost V 6 bases and J 6 bases, with 11 bases left between them. The CDR3 DNA sequence: TGTGCCAGCAGCTGGGGGGGGGCTGAAGCTTTCTTT. It encodes CASSWGGAEAFF.

CDR3 loop: CASSERQGGGNQPQHF. The CDR3, as DNA: TGTGCCAGCAGTGAACGACAGGGAGGCGGCAATCAGCCCCAGCATTTT. The chain recombines TRBV2 with TRBJ1-5, with TRBD1 matching over 7 bases. Germline lookup yields CDR1 SNHLY and CDR2 FYNNEI. With 2 bases clipped from V and 2 bases from J, the junction kept 6 bases outside the gene matches. The CDR3 totals 16 residues.

V usage is TRBV7-8 and J usage is TRBJ1-1; 7 nucleotides agree with TRBD1. The length of the CDR3 is 18 residues. Trimming at V came to 7 bases and at J to 4 bases, leaving 21 bases not matched to a gene. The germline V gene has CDR1 SGHVS and CDR2 FQNEAQ. CDR3 residues: CASTERGRGRVVFTEAFF. The CDR3 nucleotides read TGTGCCAGCACCGAAAGGGGAAGGGGGCGCGTTGTTTTCACTGAAGCTTTCTTT.

This chain links TRBV19 with TRBJ2-1; 10 positions agree with TRBD2. CDR3 length: 15 residues. With V trimmed by 3 bases and J by 10 bases, 9 bases remained unmatched. Per germline, CDR1 LNHDA and CDR2 SQIVND (reference sequence). The CDR3 region has the DNA TGTGCCAGTAGTATCAGGGCTAGCGGGGGAGGGGAGCAGTTCTTC. Protein sequence: CASSIRASGGGEQFF.

The chain combines TRBV7-6 with TRBJ2-6; weak D call: TRBD1 (6 bases). This CDR3 spans 17 amino acids. The V gene lost 5 bases and the J gene lost 0 bases, with 14 bases spanning the gap. Looked up from germline, CDR1 is SGHVS and CDR2 is FNYEAQ. The CDR3 DNA follows: TGTGCCAGCAGCGCCCGTCAGGGACACTCTGGGGCCAACGTCCTGACTTTC. Amino acids: CASSARQGHSGANVLTF.

The chain recombines TRBV11-2 with TRBJ2-1, with 9 positions matching TRBD2. The CDR3 is 15 residues long. V was clipped by 5 bases and J by 6 bases; unmatched bases: 8. Germline V gene lookup returns CDR1 SGHAT and CDR2 FQNNGV. CDR3 region: CASSPLAGNVNEQFF. CDR3 bases: TGTGCCAGCAGCCCCCTAGCGGGAAACGTCAATGAGCAGTTCTTC.

J is TRBJ2-1 and V is TRBV15, with 7 positions matching TRBD2. Germline V gene data show CDR1 as LNHNV and CDR2 as YYDKDF (reference sequence). The CDR3 extends over 15 amino acids. V gave up 5 bases and J gave up 2 bases; unmatched junction bases: 6. This CDR3 reads CATSPGGGAYNEQFF. For the CDR3, the DNA is TGTGCCACCAGCCCTGGCGGGGGAGCCTACAATGAGCAGTTCTTC.

This chain links TRBV6-5 with TRBJ1-5, with D tentatively TRBD1 (6 bases). Germline CDR1 MNHEY, CDR2 SVGAGI. The CDR3 runs 15 residues. The V end lost 6 bases, the J end lost 1 base, and 13 bases lay between the germline ends. CDR3 loop: CASRDRSRSNQPQHF. The CDR3 bases are TGTGCCAGCAGAGACAGGTCGAGAAGCAATCAGCCCCAGCATTTT.

V usage is TRBV4-2 and J usage is TRBJ1-5; perhaps TRBD1 as D (5 bases). V shed 0 bases and J shed 11 bases, with 17 bases lying between them. From germline, CDR1 is LGHNA and CDR2 YNFKEQ. This CDR3 has 15 residues. CDR3 nucleotides: TGTGCCAGCAGCCAAGAGGCGAAGTACCGGGGGTCCCAGCATTTT. Amino acid sequence: CASSQEAKYRGSQHF.